A selection of T cell receptor beta chains follows, all from one sample in a study of PD-1 blockade in classical Hodgkin lymphoma. Libraries were prepared by immunoSEQ multiplex PCR; TCRdb keeps only in-frame clonotypes and omits some of them. The sample lists 25,000 to 35,000 clones, about 87% occurring once. The material sequenced was CD4+ T cells from blood. These receptors all come from a human donor with classical Hodgkin lymphoma. Each CDR3 is given with its conserved first and last residue. A D gene is named only where the DNA matches it firmly. A row's size may be missing; if present it is once, few, many or a size class.

-	TRBJ1-2	12	TRBV6-1	few	TGTGCCAGCACCATGGTGGCCTATGGCTACACCTTC	CASTMVAYGYTF
-	TRBJ2-7	12	TRBV6-5	-	TGTGCCAGCAGTTACACAGGGTACGAGCAGTACTTC	CASSYTGYEQYF
-	TRBJ1-5	14	TRBV23-1	-	TGCGCCAGCAGTCAAATGAAGGGCAATCAGCCCCAGCATTTT	CASSQMKGNQPQHF
TRBD2	TRBJ2-5	15	TRBV9	-	TGTGCCAGCAGCGTCCGACTAGCGGGAGAGGAGACCCAGTACTTC	CASSVRLAGEETQYF
-	TRBJ1-4	11	TRBV2	-	TGTGCCAGCAGTGTCTGGGAAAAACTGTTTTTT	CASSVWEKLFF
TRBD2	TRBJ2-7	16	TRBV6-1	-	TGTGCCAGCAGTGACACTAGCGGGCCACCTTCCTACGAGCAGTACTTC	CASSDTSGPPSYEQYF
-	TRBJ1-4	19	TRBV4-1	-	TGCGCCAGCAGCCGCTTCCAGGGGCCTCTACGAACGTCTAATGAAAAACTGTTTTTT	CASSRFQGPLRTSNEKLFF
TRBD1	TRBJ1-1	15	TRBV2	-	TGTGCCAGCAGCGAATTCGGACAGGGGCGGACTGAAGCTTTCTTT	CASSEFGQGRTEAFF
-	TRBJ1-4	16	TRBV11-1	-	TGTGCCAGCAGCTTAGAGGGGTGGGCACTGCAAGAAAAACTGTTTTTT	CASSLEGWALQEKLFF
-	TRBJ2-7	12	TRBV14	-	TGTGCCAGCAGCCCCGGGGCCTACGAGCAGTACTTC	CASSPGAYEQYF
TRBD1	TRBJ1-2	14	TRBV5-1	-	TGCGCCAGCAGCTCCCTCGGACAGGGTAATGGCTACACCTTC	CASSSLGQGNGYTF
-	TRBJ1-5	12	TRBV6-1	-	TGTGCCAGCAGCCCAGTGGGTCAGCCCCAGCATTTT	CASSPVGQPQHF
-	TRBJ2-3	17	TRBV5-1	-	TGCGCCAGCAGCTGGAGGGTCGGGGAAGTTAGCACAGATACGCAGTATTTT	CASSWRVGEVSTDTQYF
TRBD2	TRBJ2-1	13	TRBV10-2	-	TGCGCCAGCAGCCAGCGGGGGACGGGTGAGCAGTTCTTC	CASSQRGTGEQFF
-	TRBJ1-3	13	TRBV10-3	few	TGTGCCATTTTGACAGTCTCTGGAAACACCATATATTTT	CAILTVSGNTIYF
TRBD1	TRBJ1-1	14	TRBV19	-	TGTGCCAGTAGTTGGACAGGGTGGGACACTGAAGCTTTCTTT	CASSWTGWDTEAFF
-	TRBJ1-5	14	TRBV5-1	-	TGCGCCAGCAGCTTGGGAGACGGCAATCAGCCCCAGCATTTT	CASSLGDGNQPQHF
-	TRBJ1-1	12	TRBV6-1	-	TGTGCCAGCAGTGTTCGGGGGGCTGAAGCTTTCTTT	CASSVRGAEAFF
-	TRBJ1-1	16	TRBV2	-	TGTGCCAGCAGTGAAAGAGTTATTACCCCGAGGGCTGAAGCTTTCTTT	CASSERVITPRAEAFF
-	TRBJ2-2	17	TRBV9	-	TGTGCCAGCAGCCTACAGGGTCGCTTGGTTGACACCGGGGAGCTGTTTTTT	CASSLQGRLVDTGELFF
-	TRBJ2-1	14	TRBV6-1	-	TGTGCCAGCAGTGAAGCAGGACCTTACAATGAGCAGTTCTTC	CASSEAGPYNEQFF
-	TRBJ2-1	14	TRBV7-3	-	TGTGCCAGCAGCTCCGGGACTGCTAACAATGAGCAGTTCTTC	CASSSGTANNEQFF
-	TRBJ2-3	16	TRBV13	-	TGTGCCAGCAGCTACCCCCCCGCGCAACGCACAGATACGCAGTATTTT	CASSYPPAQRTDTQYF
-	TRBJ1-5	15	TRBV18	-	TGTGCCAGCTCACCGATACGGGAAAGCAATCAGCCCCAGCATTTT	CASSPIRESNQPQHF
TRBD1	TRBJ1-4	17	TRBV18	-	TGTGCCAGCTCATCCAACACAGGGGGTGCCATTAATGAAAAACTGTTTTTT	CASSSNTGGAINEKLFF
-	TRBJ2-7	15	TRBV18	-	TGTGCCAGCTCACCACGGTCGGAGGTCTCCTACGAGCAGTACTTC	CASSPRSEVSYEQYF
-	TRBJ2-5	14	TRBV7-7	-	TGTGCTAGCAGCTTAGTGGGGGCCGAAGAGACCCAGTACTTC	CASSLVGAEETQYF
-	TRBJ2-7	15	TRBV21-1	-	TGTGCCAGCAGCAAAAGCGGGACAGGGTTGTACGAGCAGTACTTC	CASSKSGTGLYEQYF
TRBD1	TRBJ2-3	16	TRBV18	-	TGTGCCAGCTCACCACGGGGACAGGGCGGGGGAGATACGCAGTATTTT	CASSPRGQGGGDTQYF
-	TRBJ1-3	14	TRBV2	-	TGTGCCAGCAGTGCAGCAGGTTCTGGAAACACCATATATTTT	CASSAAGSGNTIYF
TRBD1	TRBJ2-5	15	TRBV5-6	-	TGTGCCAGCAGCGTCTCCGGGACAGGGCGGAAGACCCAGTACTTC	CASSVSGTGRKTQYF
-	TRBJ1-1	14	TRBV6-1	-	TGTGCCAGCGGAAAGGGAGGGGTGAACACTGAAGCTTTCTTT	CASGKGGVNTEAFF
TRBD2	TRBJ2-3	13	TRBV7-8	-	TGTGCCAGCGTCCGGGGGGGCACAGATACGCAGTATTTT	CASVRGGTDTQYF
TRBD1	TRBJ1-1	14	TRBV5-1	-	TGCGCCAGCAGCTCGGACAGGGGGCGGACTGAAGCTTTCTTT	CASSSDRGRTEAFF
-	TRBJ2-2	14	TRBV11-2	once	TGTGCCAGCAGCTTAGATCCCGCCACCGGGGAGCTGTTTTTT	CASSLDPATGELFF
TRBD1	TRBJ2-3	15	TRBV7-9	-	TGTGCCAGCAGTCGAGACAGGGTCCCTACAGATACGCAGTATTTT	CASSRDRVPTDTQYF
TRBD2	TRBJ2-2	13	TRBV2	-	TGTGCCACCCGGACTAGCGGCCACGGGGAGCTGTTTTTT	CATRTSGHGELFF
TRBD1	TRBJ2-6	18	TRBV5-6	-	TGTGCCAGCAGCCCCGGACAGGGGGAATCCTCTGGGGCCAACGTCCTGACTTTC	CASSPGQGESSGANVLTF
-	TRBJ2-3	15	TRBV19	-	TGTGCCAGTAGCCGCCGGGACACTTCCACAGATACGCAGTATTTT	CASSRRDTSTDTQYF
-	TRBJ1-1	14	TRBV7-9	-	TGTGCCAGCAGCTTCGAGTTCATGAACACTGAAGCTTTCTTT	CASSFEFMNTEAFF
TRBD1	TRBJ1-5	13	TRBV28	-	TGTGCCAGCAGACGACAGGGGGGTCAGCCCCAGCATTTT	CASRRQGGQPQHF
-	TRBJ2-3	14	TRBV11-1	-	TGTGCCAGCAGCTTGTCCCCCCGGGCAGATACGCAGTATTTT	CASSLSPRADTQYF
-	TRBJ1-1	14	TRBV7-3	-	TGTGCCAGCAGCCCAGGGTATCTGAACACTGAAGCTTTCTTT	CASSPGYLNTEAFF
-	TRBJ1-1	15	TRBV5-1	once	TGCGCCAGCAGCTTGCGGGGAACCCCGGGGACTGAAGCTTTCTTT	CASSLRGTPGTEAFF
TRBD2	TRBJ2-1	17	TRBV9	few	TGTGCCAGCAGCGTAGATGTGGGAGGGCCGGGATACAATGAGCAGTTCTTC	CASSVDVGGPGYNEQFF
TRBD1	TRBJ1-1	12	TRBV19	-	TGTGCCAGTAGTGTCAGGGGGTATGAAGCTTTCTTT	CASSVRGYEAFF
TRBD1	TRBJ1-1	13	TRBV28	-	TGTGCCAGCAGTAACAGGGGCCCAGGATCGGCTTTCTTT	CASSNRGPGSAFF
TRBD2	TRBJ2-1	17	TRBV27	-	TGTGCCAGCAGTCCGCAAGCGGGACTAGCGGGAGACAATGAGCAGTTCTTC	CASSPQAGLAGDNEQFF
TRBD1	TRBJ1-5	13	TRBV7-9	-	TGTGCCAGCAGCCCTCAGGGGGCTCAGCCCCAGCATTTT	CASSPQGAQPQHF
TRBD2	TRBJ2-4	16	TRBV19	-	TGTGCCAGTAGTACCGGACTAGCCGACGCCGGAAACATTCAGTACTTC	CASSTGLADAGNIQYF
-	TRBJ1-1	15	TRBV19	few	TGTGCCAGTAGTTCCCCCACTGGGGGGTTAACTGAAGCTTTCTTT	CASSSPTGGLTEAFF